These 5 T cell receptor beta chains were all obtained from the same sample, sequenced in a study of CD8 T cells in Susac syndrome. Reverse transcription of about 0.5 to 1 ug RNA used random hexamers. TCRdb analysed the immunoSEQ multiplex PCR reads with MiXCR anew, one entry per CDR3 protein. Found here are over 100,000 distinct CDR3 sequences, 80% to 95% of them singletons; the top ten hold 0.12%. Input material: CD8+ T cells from PBMCs. These receptors were taken from a human donor in good health.

V and J are TRBV20-1 and TRBJ2-1; D remains ambiguous. CDR1 is DFQATT, CDR2 SNEGSKA, per germline (reference sequence). Trimming cost V 4 bases and J 0 bases, with 19 bases left between them. CDR3 length: 17 amino acids. The CDR3 DNA is TGCAGTGCTACGACCCTGACCCGTTCTAGCTCCTACAATGAGCAGTTCTTC. Its translation: CSATTLTRSSSYNEQFF.

V and J are TRBV12-3 or TRBV12-4 and TRBJ1-2; D uncertain. The CDR3 sequence is 12 residues long. With 5 bases removed from V and 7 bases from J, the gap between germline ends came to 11 bases. The CDR3 is CASSTRDLGYTF. The CDR3 coding sequence is TGTGCCAGCAGTACCCGGGATCTTGGCTACACCTTC.

V and J are TRBV6-6 and TRBJ2-5; 7 nucleotides agree with TRBD1. The CDR3 runs 13 residues. J gave up 5 bases and V 5 bases, and 5 bases lay outside the gene matches. Looked up from germline, CDR1 is MNHNY and CDR2 is SVGAGI (reference sequence). The CDR3 DNA reads TGTGCCAGCAGTACACAGGGGTGGGAGACCCAGTACTTC. This codes for CASSTQGWETQYF.

The chain carries TRBV19 and TRBJ1-5; tentative D call: TRBD1 (6 bases). There are 15 residues in the CDR3. Germline CDR1 reads LNHDA; CDR2 reads SQIVND (reference sequence). V was pared by 5 bases and J by 2 bases, with 13 bases between. CDR3 DNA: TGTGCCAGTAGTCAGGGGACTCGAGGCAATCAGCCCCAGCATTTT. This gives the protein CASSQGTRGNQPQHF.

The chain is built from TRBV7-3 and TRBJ2-5, with 7 bases lining up with TRBD2. J lost 2 bases, V lost 2 bases, and 14 bases had no gene match. The germline gives CDR1 SGHTA, CDR2 FQGTGA. This CDR3 has 18 amino acids. The CDR3 nucleotides are TGTGCCAGCAGCTTAGGTTTGGTGGCTAGCGGCTTTCAAGAGACCCAGTACTTC. The encoded protein is CASSLGLVASGFQETQYF.